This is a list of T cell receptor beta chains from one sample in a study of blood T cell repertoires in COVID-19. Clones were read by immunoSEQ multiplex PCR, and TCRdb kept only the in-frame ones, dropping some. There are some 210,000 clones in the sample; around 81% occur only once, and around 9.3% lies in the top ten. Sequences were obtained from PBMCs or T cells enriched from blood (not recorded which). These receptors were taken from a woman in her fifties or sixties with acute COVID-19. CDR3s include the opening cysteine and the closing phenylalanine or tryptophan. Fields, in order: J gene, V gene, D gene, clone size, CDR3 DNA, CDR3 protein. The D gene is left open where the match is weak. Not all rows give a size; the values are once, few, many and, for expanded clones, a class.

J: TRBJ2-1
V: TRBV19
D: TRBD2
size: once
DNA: TGTGCCAGTAGTATCCAAGGGACTATTAGGGGCAATGAGCAGTTCTTC
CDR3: CASSIQGTIRGNEQFF

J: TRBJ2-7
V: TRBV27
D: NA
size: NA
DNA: TGTGCCAGCAGCCAAGCGATCTTCTCCTACGAGCAGTACTTC
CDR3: CASSQAIFSYEQYF

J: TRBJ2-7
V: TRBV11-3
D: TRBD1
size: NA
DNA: TGTGCCAGCAGCTTAGCTTTGGGACAGGGATCCTACGAGCAGTACTTC
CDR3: CASSLALGQGSYEQYF

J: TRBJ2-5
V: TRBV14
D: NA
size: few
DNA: TGTGCCAGCAGCCCGTCCAGTATAGAGACCCAGTACTTC
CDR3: CASSPSSIETQYF

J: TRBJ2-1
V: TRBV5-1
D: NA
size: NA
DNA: TGCGCCAGCAGCTTTTCTCCCTCGGGCTCCTACAATGAGCAGTTCTTC
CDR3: CASSFSPSGSYNEQFF

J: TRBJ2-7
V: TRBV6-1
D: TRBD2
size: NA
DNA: TGTGCCAGCAGTGAAACTAGCGGGAAGACCGAGCAGTACTTC
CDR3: CASSETSGKTEQYF

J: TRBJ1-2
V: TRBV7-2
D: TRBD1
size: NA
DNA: TGTGCCAGCAGCTTAATTTACAGGGGGAAAGGCTACACCTTC
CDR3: CASSLIYRGKGYTF

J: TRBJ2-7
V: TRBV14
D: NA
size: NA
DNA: TGTGCCAGCAGCCAAGGACAGGCATGGGAGTACGAGCAGTACTTC
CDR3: CASSQGQAWEYEQYF

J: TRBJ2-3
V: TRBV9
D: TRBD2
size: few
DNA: TGTGCCAGCAGCGTGGGCGGGGGAAGCACAGATACGCAGTATTTT
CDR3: CASSVGGGSTDTQYF

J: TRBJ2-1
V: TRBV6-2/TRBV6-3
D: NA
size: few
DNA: TGTGCCAGCAGTACTTTACTACCGGCCTCGCAGTTCTTC
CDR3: CASSTLLPASQFF

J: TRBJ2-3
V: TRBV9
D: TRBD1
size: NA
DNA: TGTGCCACGGGACAGGGGAACACAGATACGCAGTATTTT
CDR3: CATGQGNTDTQYF

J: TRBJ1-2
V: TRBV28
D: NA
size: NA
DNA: TGTGCCAGCACTCTCCCCTTAGGAATAGGGGCCGGCTATGGCTACACCTTC
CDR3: CASTLPLGIGAGYGYTF

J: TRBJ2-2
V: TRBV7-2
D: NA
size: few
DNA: TGTGCCAGCAGCTTTACAGGGAAAACCGGGGAGCTGTTTTTT
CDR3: CASSFTGKTGELFF

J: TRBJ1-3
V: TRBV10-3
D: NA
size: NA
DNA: TGTGCCATCAGGTATATGACAGGCCGCTCTGGAAACACAATATATTTT
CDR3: CAIRYMTGRSGNTIYF

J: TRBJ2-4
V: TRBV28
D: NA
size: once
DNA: TGTGCCAGCAGTCCTGAGGGCGGCCCTACAGCCAAAAACATTCAGTACTTC
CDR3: CASSPEGGPTAKNIQYF

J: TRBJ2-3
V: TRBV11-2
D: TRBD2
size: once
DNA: TGTGCCAGCAGCTCGGATGCCGGACTAGCGGGGGGGTATTCCTTT
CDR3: CASSSDAGLAGGYSF

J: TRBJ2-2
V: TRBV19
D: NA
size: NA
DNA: TGTGCCAGTAGTATAGGCAGATACACCGGGGAGCTGTTTTTT
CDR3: CASSIGRYTGELFF

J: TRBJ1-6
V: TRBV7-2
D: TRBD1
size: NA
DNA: TGTGCCAGCAGCTTAAGAGGGACCCAGGGGGACGGATCACCCCTCCACTTT
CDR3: CASSLRGTQGDGSPLHF

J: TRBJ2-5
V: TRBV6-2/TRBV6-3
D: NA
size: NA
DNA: TGTGCCAGCAGCCTCGGACTTGAAGTAGAGACCCAGTACTTC
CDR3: CASSLGLEVETQYF

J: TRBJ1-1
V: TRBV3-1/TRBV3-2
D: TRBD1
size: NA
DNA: TGTGCCAGCAGCCAAGAGACAGGGATGTACACTGAAGCTTTCTTT
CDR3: CASSQETGMYTEAFF

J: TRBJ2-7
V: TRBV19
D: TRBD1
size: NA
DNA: TGTGCCAGCCGCGGGACAGGGGGCAACGAGCAGTACTTC
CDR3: CASRGTGGNEQYF

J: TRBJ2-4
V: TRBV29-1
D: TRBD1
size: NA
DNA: TGCAGCGTTGAAAGCGACAGGGTTGGGGGTATTCAGTACTTC
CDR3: CSVESDRVGGIQYF

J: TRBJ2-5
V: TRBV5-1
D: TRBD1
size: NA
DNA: TGCGCCAGCAGAACTAAAACAGGGGGAGGAGAGACCCAGTACTTC
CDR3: CASRTKTGGGETQYF

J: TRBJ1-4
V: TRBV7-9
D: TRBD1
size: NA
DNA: TGTGCCAGCAGCAAGTGGGACAGGTTTAATGAAAAACTGTTTTTT
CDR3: CASSKWDRFNEKLFF

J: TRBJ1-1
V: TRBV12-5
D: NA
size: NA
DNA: TGTGCTAGTGGTTTGCGGGGGGCAAACACTGAAGCTTTCTTT
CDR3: CASGLRGANTEAFF

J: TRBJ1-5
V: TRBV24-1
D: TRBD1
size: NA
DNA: TGTGCCACCAGCGTAACAGGGGTAAATCAGCCCCAGCATTTT
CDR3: CATSVTGVNQPQHF

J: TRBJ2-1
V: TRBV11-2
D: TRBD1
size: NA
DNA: TGTGCCAGCAGCTTAGGGGACAGGATTTACAATGAGCAGTTCTTC
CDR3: CASSLGDRIYNEQFF

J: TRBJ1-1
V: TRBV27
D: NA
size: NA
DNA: TGTGCCAGCCGGGACTGGAACACTGAAGCTTTCTTT
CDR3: CASRDWNTEAFF

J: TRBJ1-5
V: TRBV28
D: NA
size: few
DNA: TGTGCCAGCATAGAAGGGGCGGCCGGCAATCAGCCCCAGCATTTT
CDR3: CASIEGAAGNQPQHF

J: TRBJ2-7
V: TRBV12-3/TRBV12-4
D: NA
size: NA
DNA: TGTGCCAGCAGTTTACTAGGTGTCTACGAGCAGTACTTC
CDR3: CASSLLGVYEQYF

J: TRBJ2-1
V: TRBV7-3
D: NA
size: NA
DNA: TGTGCCAGCAGCTTTAGCGTCGCAAATGAGCAGTTCTTC
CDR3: CASSFSVANEQFF

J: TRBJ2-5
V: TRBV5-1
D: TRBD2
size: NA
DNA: TGCGCCAGCAGCTTGGGACTAGCGGGAGCAGGGGAGACCCAGTACTTC
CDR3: CASSLGLAGAGETQYF

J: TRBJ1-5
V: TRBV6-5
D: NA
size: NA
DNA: TGTGCCAGCAGGTCCAGGGGCAATCAGCCCCAGCATTTT
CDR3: CASRSRGNQPQHF

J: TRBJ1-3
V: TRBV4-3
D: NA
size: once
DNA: TGCGCCAGCAGCCAAGATACGTCCCAGGGATCTGGAAACACCATATATTTT
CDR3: CASSQDTSQGSGNTIYF

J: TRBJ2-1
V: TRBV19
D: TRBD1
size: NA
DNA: TGTGCCAGTAGTGTGCCCGGGACAGAATACAATGAGCAGTTCTTC
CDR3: CASSVPGTEYNEQFF

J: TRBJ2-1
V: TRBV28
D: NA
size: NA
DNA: TGTGCCAGCAGTTTTCACAGGGACTACAATGAGCAGTTCTTC
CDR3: CASSFHRDYNEQFF

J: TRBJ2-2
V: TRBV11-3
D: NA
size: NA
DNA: TGTGCCAGCACCCTAGATCAGGCCTTCGAATACACCGGGGAGCTGTTTTTT
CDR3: CASTLDQAFEYTGELFF

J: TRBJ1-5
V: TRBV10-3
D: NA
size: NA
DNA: TGTGCCACGCGATCCGACTATAGCAATCAGCCCCAGCATTTT
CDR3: CATRSDYSNQPQHF

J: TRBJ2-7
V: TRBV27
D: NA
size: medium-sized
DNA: TGTGCCAGCAGTCTAAGGGTCAGGGGGGACGAGCAGTACTTC
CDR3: CASSLRVRGDEQYF

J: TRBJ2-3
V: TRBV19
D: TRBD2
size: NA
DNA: TGTGCCAGTAGTATGGGAGCGGGGGTACTGACAGATACGCAGTATTTT
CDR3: CASSMGAGVLTDTQYF

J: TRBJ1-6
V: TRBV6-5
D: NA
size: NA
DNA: TGTGCCAGCCGAACAGGACATAATTCACCCCTCCACTTT
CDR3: CASRTGHNSPLHF